The next 12 T cell receptor beta chains were all read from a single sample in a study of blood T cells in healthy people across ages (dated by TCRdb to 2014 to 2015). The library was prepared using 5' RACE. The reads were generated on an Illumina HiSeq 2500. The second PCR ran for about 7 to 11 cycles and used a J-beta primer mix along with a sample-barcoded 5' primer. TCRdb reprocessed the public reads (quality trimming at Q25 with fastp, clone calling with MiXCR) and kept in-frame beta chains. CDR3 protein duplicates are merged, each entry listing the most common genes and DNA. The sample has over 300,000 distinct CDR3 sequences on record, 50% to 60% of them singletons. Together, the top ten hold 45% to 60% of the sample. The specimen was blood. The receptors shown here come from a man in his fifties or sixties in good health.

The chain couples TRBV7-9 to TRBJ1-4; D unclear. Trimming shortened V by 0 bases and J by 5 bases, and 10 bases separated the two germline ends. Per the germline V gene, CDR1 is SEHNR and CDR2 is FQNEAQ (reference sequence). The CDR3 runs to 15 residues. The CDR3 loop is CASSLAGGLNEKLFF. The CDR3 nucleotides read TGTGCCAGCAGCTTAGCTGGAGGTCTCAATGAAAAACTGTTTTTT.

This chain links TRBV28 with TRBJ2-5; 8 bases agree with TRBD1. Matching the DNA end better, TRBJ2-4 makes the J call doubtful. The CDR3 extends over 17 amino acids. Germline CDR1 is MDHEN and CDR2 is SYDVKM. This CDR3 is CASSPGTGRLAKNIQYF. CDR3 bases: TGTGCCAGCAGCCCCGGGACAGGAAGGTTAGCCAAAAACATTCAGTACTTC.

This clonotype turned up a few times. V and J are TRBV7-2 and TRBJ2-1, with 7 bases aligning to TRBD2. Trimming took 1 base from V and 15 from J; bases not matched to a gene: 6. The CDR3 runs to 12 residues. Germline assignment: CDR1 SGHTA and CDR2 FQGNSA. In DNA form, the CDR3 reads TGTGCCAGCAGCTTAGGAGCGGGGAGACGGTTCTTC. Its translation: CASSLGAGRRFF.

In the case of this clonotype: A read error may be the cause here, since a much bigger clone is one base away. The chain is built from TRBV20-1 and TRBJ2-7; the D gene is possibly TRBD1 (6 bases). Trimming cost V 6 bases and J 3 bases, with 24 bases left between them. The CDR3 covers 16 residues. CDR1 is DFQATT, CDR2 SNEGSKA, per germline (reference sequence). CDR3 nucleotides: TGCAGTGCCAGGGGCGGCCAAACAAATTCAGTCTACGAGCAGTACTTC. It translates to CSARGGQTNSVYEQYF.

This clonotype came up a few times. The chain has TRBV6-6 and TRBJ2-5; the D gene is possibly TRBD1 (6 bases). Germline-derived CDR1 and CDR2 are MNHNY and SVGAGI (reference sequence). Trimming cost V 6 bases and J 2 bases, with 16 bases left between them. The length of the CDR3 is 15 residues. The CDR3 here is CASSSIRGYQETQYF. As DNA, the CDR3 is TGTGCCAGCAGCTCGATCAGGGGTTATCAAGAGACCCAGTACTTC.

In the case of this clonotype: A single base separates this from a much larger clone, so it may be a read error. The J gene is TRBJ2-5, the V gene TRBV12-3 or TRBV12-4; D unresolved. Trimming shortened V by 6 bases and J by 2 bases, and 13 bases separated the two germline ends. The CDR3 runs to 14 residues. This CDR3 is CASRTSQLQETQYF. The CDR3 coding sequence is TGTGCCAGCAGGACGAGCCAGTTACAAGAGACCCAGTACTTC.

This chain connects TRBV2 to TRBJ1-5, with TRBD1 matching 8 bases. The CDR3 contains 13 residues. Trimming removed 7 bases from V and 2 bases from J; junction bases left unmatched: 1. Germline CDR1 and CDR2: SNHLY and FYNNEI. The CDR3 DNA reads as TGTGCCAGCACGGGACAGGGCAATCAGCCCCAGCATTTT. It encodes CASTGQGNQPQHF. Drawing the rest from reference TRBV2 and TRBJ1-5, the complete variable domain is EPEVTQTPSHQVTQMGQEVILRCVPISNHLYFYWYRQILGQKVEFLVSFYNNEISEKSEIFDDQFSVERPDGSNFTLKIRSTKLEDSAMYFCASTGQGNQPQHFGDGTRLSIL.

This sequence joins TRBV5-1 and TRBJ2-1; D is unclear. The V gene lost 3 bases and the J gene lost 0 bases, with 19 bases spanning the gap. The CDR3 totals 18 residues. Germline loops: CDR1 SGHRS, CDR2 YFSETQ. CDR3 in amino acids: CASSSTSPFLSSYNEQFF. The CDR3 DNA is TGCGCCAGCAGCTCAACGTCTCCCTTCCTGAGCTCCTACAATGAGCAGTTCTTC. The variable domain in full, with the rest retrieved from reference TRBV5-1 and TRBJ2-1, is KAGVTQTPRYLIKTRGQQVTLSCSPISGHRSVSWYQQTPGQGLQFLFEYFSETQRNKGNFPGRFSGRQFSNSRSEMNVSTLELGDSALYLCASSSTSPFLSSYNEQFFGPGTRLTVL.

This clonotype was found a few times. The V and J genes are TRBV3-1 and TRBJ1-2, with 7 bases that match TRBD1. In germline, CDR1 is LGHDT, CDR2 YNNKEL (reference sequence). The CDR3 is 15 residues long. Unmatched junction bases numbered 9, after V lost 0 bases and J lost 8 bases. CDR3 amino acids: CASSQDRTGLRGYTF. The CDR3 coding sequence is TGTGCCAGCAGCCAAGACCGGACAGGCCTACGAGGCTACACCTTC.

This clonotype was observed a handful of times. The V gene is TRBV15, the J gene TRBJ2-3; tentative D call: TRBD1 (6 bases). V was pared by 0 bases and J by 2 bases, with 18 bases between. Germline values: CDR1 LNHNV, CDR2 YYDKDF (reference sequence). The CDR3 loop spans 18 amino acids. CDR3 protein: CATSRDSLTGLPTDTQYF. The CDR3 DNA follows: TGTGCCACCAGCAGAGATAGTTTGACAGGCCTTCCCACAGATACGCAGTATTTT.

CDR3 sequence: CASRGQDSYNEQFF. The CDR3 DNA sequence: TGTGCCAGCAGAGGACAGGACTCCTACAATGAGCAGTTCTTC. This sequence joins TRBV12-3 or TRBV12-4 and TRBJ2-1; the match to TRBD1 covers 7 bases. This CDR3 is built from 14 residues. V was clipped by 6 bases and J by 0 bases; unmatched bases: 2.

The rearrangement links TRBV10-3 to TRBJ2-1; D assignment may be TRBD1 or TRBD2 (5 bases each). The germline V gene encodes CDR1 ENHRY and CDR2 SYGVKD. CDR3 length equals 15 residues. Trimming took 2 bases from V and 10 from J, leaving 18 bases between them. CDR3 sequence (DNA): TGTGCCATCAGTGAGGATGGGACCCCCAAGCAAGAGCAGTTCTTC. Amino acids: CAISEDGTPKQEQFF.